The 10 T cell receptor beta chains below were found in one sample sequenced in a study of blood T cell repertoires in COVID-19. Measured with immunoSEQ multiplex PCR; TCRdb has only the in-frame clones, and not every one. The sample holds fewer than 30,000 clones, roughly 80% seen once. The sequenced sample was peripheral blood. The receptors were sampled from a woman aged 70-85 years with active or convalescent COVID-19.

J is TRBJ2-1 and V is TRBV7-2; D might be TRBD2 (7 bases). The V gene's germline CDR1 is SGHTA and CDR2 FQGNSA. The germline V and J ends were trimmed by 5 bases and 9 bases, with 20 bases remaining between them. The CDR3 length is 15 residues. The CDR3, as DNA: TGTGCCAGCAGCCCCGGGGGCGGGAGTTTTGCTGAGCAGTTCTTC. It specifies CASSPGGGSFAEQFF.

The V call is TRBV14, the J call TRBJ2-6; TRBD2 aligns across 7 bases. Germline V gene sequence: CDR1 SGHDN, CDR2 FVKESK. CDR3 length equals 17 residues. The V segment lost 6 bases and the J segment 0 bases; nucleotides outside the gene matches: 8. The CDR3 sequence is CASRRLAGPSGANVLTF. The CDR3 coding sequence is TGTGCCAGCAGGAGACTAGCCGGGCCCTCTGGGGCCAACGTCCTGACTTTC. Complete variable domain (other parts from reference TRBV14 and TRBJ2-6): EAGVTQFPSHSVIEKGQTVTLRCDPISGHDNLYWYRRVMGKEIKFLLHFVKESKQDESGMPNNRFLAERTGGTYSTLKVQPAELEDSGVYFCASRRLAGPSGANVLTFGAGSRLTVL.

The V gene is TRBV6-5, the J gene TRBJ1-1; tentative D call: TRBD1 (5 bases). CDR1 is MNHEY and CDR2 is SVGAGI in the germline V gene. Trimming took 6 bases from V and 0 from J, leaving 11 bases between them. The CDR3 consists of 14 residues. CDR3 sequence reads: CASRVRGVNTEAFF. As DNA, the CDR3 is TGTGCCAGCAGGGTAAGGGGTGTGAACACTGAAGCTTTCTTT.

This clone was seen just once. The chain joins TRBV10-2 to TRBJ2-5; TRBD1 is a possible D gene (7 bases). Germline values: CDR1 WSHSY, CDR2 SAAADI. The length of the CDR3 is 12 residues. V was cut by 7 bases and J by 2 bases, with 8 bases left in between. This CDR3 is CASTGGQETQYF. The CDR3 DNA reads TGCGCCAGCACAGGGGGGCAAGAGACCCAGTACTTC.

This clone was seen a few times. The chain uses TRBV18 and TRBJ1-3, with D tentatively TRBD1 (5 bases). This CDR3 is built from 14 residues. CDR1 and CDR2 from the germline V gene are KGHSH and LQKENI. The ends were cut back, 4 bases at V and 0 bases at J, with 7 bases in the middle. The CDR3 DNA follows: TGTGCCAGCTCACGTGACAGCTCTGGAAACACCATATATTTT. This gives the protein CASSRDSSGNTIYF.

The V call is TRBV21-1, the J call TRBJ2-7; the D call in the table, TRBD2, was not verified against the DNA. TRBV21-1 is designated a pseudogene. The CDR3 runs 14 residues. The CDR3 nucleotides are TGTGCCAGCAGCAAAGGCGGAGGATGCTACGAGCAGTACTTC. The encoded protein is CASSKGGGCYEQYF.

This sequence joins TRBV15 and TRBJ1-5; no clear D gene. Germline V gene data show CDR1 as LNHNV and CDR2 as YYDKDF (reference sequence). Trimming removed 3 bases at V and 4 bases at J, with 10 bases between. The CDR3 contains 14 residues. This CDR3 is CATSRREGNQPQHF. CDR3 nucleotide sequence: TGTGCCACCAGCAGGAGGGAGGGAAATCAGCCCCAGCATTTT.

CDR3 protein: CASSSGQVYEQYF. CDR3 sequence (DNA): TGTGCCAGCAGTTCGGGACAGGTTTACGAGCAGTACTTC. This chain connects TRBV12-3 or TRBV12-4 to TRBJ2-7; TRBD1 agrees at 8 bases. With V trimmed by 4 bases and J by 4 bases, 3 bases remained unmatched. This CDR3 spans 13 amino acids.

The J gene is TRBJ1-2, the V gene TRBV14, with D perhaps matching TRBD1 (5 bases). The CDR3 runs 15 residues. V shed 0 bases and J shed 3 bases, with 11 bases lying between them. Per the germline V gene, CDR1 is SGHDN and CDR2 is FVKESK. CDR3 sequence (DNA): TGTGCCAGCAGCCAAGATCGGCGGGGGGACTATGGCTACACCTTC. It is translated as CASSQDRRGDYGYTF.

The gene calls are TRBV4-3 and TRBJ1-5, with D unclear. V was shortened by 0 bases and J by 2 bases, with 8 bases between the two germline ends. Germline V gene sequence: CDR1 LGHNA, CDR2 YSLEER. This CDR3 is 15 amino acids long. CDR3 DNA: TGCGCCAGCAGCCAAGATGGGCGGGGCAATCAGCCCCAGCATTTT. It translates to CASSQDGRGNQPQHF.